This record looks at one T cell receptor beta chain sequence and its context. Its cognate antigen is unknown. Profiling relied on immunoSEQ multiplex PCR, and the TCRdb table lists in-frame clones only, not all of them. This table holds some 120,000 clones, 88% found once. The data derive from a study of T cell responses to AZD1222 COVID-19 vaccine. Deletions cut 3 bases from V and 0 bases from J, with 9 bases between. The V gene's germline CDR1 is MNHNS and CDR2 SASEGT. The CDR3 is made up of 15 amino acids. Study observations and caveats: The sample set comprised mostly white British donors with more females, and clonal diversity was possibly underestimated. Spike-wide vaccine-associated CD4 TCRs dominated at 160-218 and 743-854. Following two doses of AZD1222, Spike-specific TCR breadth and depth rose.

The clonotype originates from an adult in good health. The source material was peripheral blood, sampled on day 0 of MenACWY control vaccination. This chain links TRBV6-1 with TRBJ1-5, with a possible D match to TRBD1 (6 bases). DNA of the CDR3: TGTGCCAGCAGTGAGGACAGCTTTAGCAATCAGCCCCAGCATTTT. It yields the protein CASSEDSFSNQPQHF.